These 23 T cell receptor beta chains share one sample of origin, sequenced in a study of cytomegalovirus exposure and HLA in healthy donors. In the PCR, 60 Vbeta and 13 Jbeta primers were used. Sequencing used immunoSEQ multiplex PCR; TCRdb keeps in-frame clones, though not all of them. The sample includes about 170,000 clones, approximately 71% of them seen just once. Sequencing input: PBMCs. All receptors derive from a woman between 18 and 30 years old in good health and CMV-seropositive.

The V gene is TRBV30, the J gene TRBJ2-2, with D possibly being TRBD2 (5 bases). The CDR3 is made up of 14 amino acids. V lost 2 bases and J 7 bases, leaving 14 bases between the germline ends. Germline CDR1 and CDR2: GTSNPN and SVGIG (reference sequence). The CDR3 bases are TGTGCCTGGAGTATCGGGCCGGGGAGCGGGGAGCTGTTTTTT. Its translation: CAWSIGPGSGELFF.

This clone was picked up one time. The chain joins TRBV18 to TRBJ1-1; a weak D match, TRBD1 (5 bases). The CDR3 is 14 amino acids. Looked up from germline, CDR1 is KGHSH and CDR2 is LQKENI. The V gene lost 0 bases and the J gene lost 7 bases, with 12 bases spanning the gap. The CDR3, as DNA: TGTGCCAGCTCACCACCAAGCGGGGGTATTGAAGCTTTCTTT. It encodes CASSPPSGGIEAFF.

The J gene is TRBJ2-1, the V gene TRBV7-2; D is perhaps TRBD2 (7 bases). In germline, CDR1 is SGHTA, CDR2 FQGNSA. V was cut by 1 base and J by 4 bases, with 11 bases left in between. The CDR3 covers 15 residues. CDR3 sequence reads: CASSLEGGGYNEQFF. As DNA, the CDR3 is TGTGCCAGCAGCTTAGAAGGGGGGGGATACAATGAGCAGTTCTTC.

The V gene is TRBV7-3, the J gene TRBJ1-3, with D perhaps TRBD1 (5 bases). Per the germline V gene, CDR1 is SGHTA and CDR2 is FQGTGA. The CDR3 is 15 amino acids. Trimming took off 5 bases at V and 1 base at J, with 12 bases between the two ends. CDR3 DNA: TGTGCCAGCAGCGTATCACCAGGGTCTGGAAACACCATATATTTT. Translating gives CASSVSPGSGNTIYF.

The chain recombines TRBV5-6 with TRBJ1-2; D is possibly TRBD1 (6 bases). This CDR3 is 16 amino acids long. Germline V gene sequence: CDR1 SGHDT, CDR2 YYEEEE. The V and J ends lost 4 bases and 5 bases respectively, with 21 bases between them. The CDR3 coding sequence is TGTGCCAGCAGCGACCTGTCGTGGACAGTGGAGTATGGCTACACCTTC. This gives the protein CASSDLSWTVEYGYTF.

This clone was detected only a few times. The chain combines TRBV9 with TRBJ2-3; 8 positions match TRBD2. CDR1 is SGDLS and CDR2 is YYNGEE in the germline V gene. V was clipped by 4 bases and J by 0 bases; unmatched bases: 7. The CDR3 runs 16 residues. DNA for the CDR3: TGTGCCAGCAGCCCTCCCGGGGGGGCTAGCACAGATACGCAGTATTTT. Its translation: CASSPPGGASTDTQYF.

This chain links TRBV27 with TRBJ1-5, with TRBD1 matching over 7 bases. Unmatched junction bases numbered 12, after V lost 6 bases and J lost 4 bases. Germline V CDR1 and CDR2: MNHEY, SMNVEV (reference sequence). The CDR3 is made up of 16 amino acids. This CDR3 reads CASSQTGTAANQPQHF. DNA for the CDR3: TGTGCCAGCAGCCAGACCGGGACAGCCGCTAATCAGCCCCAGCATTTT.

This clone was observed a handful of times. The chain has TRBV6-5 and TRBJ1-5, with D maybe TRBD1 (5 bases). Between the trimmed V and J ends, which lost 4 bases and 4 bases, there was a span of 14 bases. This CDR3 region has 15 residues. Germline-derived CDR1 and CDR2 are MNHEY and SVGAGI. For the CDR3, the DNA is TGTGCCAGCAGTTTGTATTTCGGGGGGAATCAGCCCCAGCATTTT. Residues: CASSLYFGGNQPQHF.

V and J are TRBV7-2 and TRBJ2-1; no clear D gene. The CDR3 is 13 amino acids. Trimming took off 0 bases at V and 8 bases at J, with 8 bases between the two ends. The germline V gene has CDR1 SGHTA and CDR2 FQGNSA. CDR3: CASSLALGHEQFF. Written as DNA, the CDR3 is TGTGCCAGCAGCTTAGCGCTGGGCCATGAGCAGTTCTTC. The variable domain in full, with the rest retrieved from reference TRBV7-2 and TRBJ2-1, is GAGVSQSPSNKVTEKGKDVELRCDPISGHTALYWYRQSLGQGLEFLIYFQGNSAPDKSGLPSDRFSAERTGGSVSTLTIQRTQQEDSAVYLCASSLALGHEQFFGPGTRLTVL.

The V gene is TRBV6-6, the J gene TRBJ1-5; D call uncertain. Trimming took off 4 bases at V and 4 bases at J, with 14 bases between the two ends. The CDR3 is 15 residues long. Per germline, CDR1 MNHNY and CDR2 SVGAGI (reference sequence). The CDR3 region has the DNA TGTGCCAGCAGTTGGAGTTTGGATCAAAATCAGCCCCAGCATTTT. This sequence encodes CASSWSLDQNQPQHF.

The CDR3 sequence is CASSPRGKDQPQHF. The CDR3 bases are TGTGCCAGCAGTCCTCGAGGGAAGGATCAGCCCCAGCATTTT. The chain recombines TRBV6-5 with TRBJ1-5; D is uncertain. Germline V lookup: CDR1 MNHEY, CDR2 SVGAGI. The CDR3 loop spans 14 amino acids. Deletions cut 5 bases from V and 5 bases from J, with 13 bases between.

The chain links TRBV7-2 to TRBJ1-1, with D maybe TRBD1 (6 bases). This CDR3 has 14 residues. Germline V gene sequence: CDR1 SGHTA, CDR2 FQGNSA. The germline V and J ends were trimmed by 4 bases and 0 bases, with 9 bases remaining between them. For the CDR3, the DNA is TGTGCCAGCAGCTCCCAGGGGATGAACACTGAAGCTTTCTTT. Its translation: CASSSQGMNTEAFF.

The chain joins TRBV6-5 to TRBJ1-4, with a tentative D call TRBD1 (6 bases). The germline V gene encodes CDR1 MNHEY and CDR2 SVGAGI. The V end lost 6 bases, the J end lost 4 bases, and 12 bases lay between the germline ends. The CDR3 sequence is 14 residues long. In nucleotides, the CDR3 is TGTGCCAGCAGCAAACAGGGAATTAATGAAAAACTGTTTTTT. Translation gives CASSKQGINEKLFF.

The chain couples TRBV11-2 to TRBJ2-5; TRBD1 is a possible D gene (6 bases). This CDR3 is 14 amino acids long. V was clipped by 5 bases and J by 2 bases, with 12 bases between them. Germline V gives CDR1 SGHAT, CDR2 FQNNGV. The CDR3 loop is CASSPRGQQETQYF. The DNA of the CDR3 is TGTGCCAGCAGCCCCCGAGGACAGCAAGAGACCCAGTACTTC.

The CDR3 reads CASSQRDSPNTGELFF. The CDR3 DNA reads as TGTGCCAGCAGCCAAAGGGACAGTCCGAACACCGGGGAGCTGTTTTTT. The chain recombines TRBV4-2 with TRBJ2-2; 7 bases align to TRBD1. V was pared by 2 bases and J by 0 bases, with 3 bases of the junction left unmatched. CDR1 is LGHNA and CDR2 is YNFKEQ in the germline V gene. The CDR3 totals 16 residues.

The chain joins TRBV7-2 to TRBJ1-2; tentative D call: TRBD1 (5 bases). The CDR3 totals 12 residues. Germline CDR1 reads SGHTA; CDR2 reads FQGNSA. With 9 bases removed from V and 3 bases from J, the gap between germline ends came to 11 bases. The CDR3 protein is CASLRGYYGYTF. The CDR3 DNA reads TGTGCCAGTTTGCGGGGGTACTATGGCTACACCTTC.

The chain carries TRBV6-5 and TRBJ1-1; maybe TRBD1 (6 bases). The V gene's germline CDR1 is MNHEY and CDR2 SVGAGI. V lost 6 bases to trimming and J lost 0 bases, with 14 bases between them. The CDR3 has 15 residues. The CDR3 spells CASSQTGLVNTEAFF. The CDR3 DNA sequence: TGTGCCAGCAGCCAAACAGGGTTGGTGAACACTGAAGCTTTCTTT.

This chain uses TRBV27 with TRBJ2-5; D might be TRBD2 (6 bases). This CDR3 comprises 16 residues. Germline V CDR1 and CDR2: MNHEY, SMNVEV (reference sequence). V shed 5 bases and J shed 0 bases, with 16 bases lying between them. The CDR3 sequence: CASSGGGGSYQETQYF. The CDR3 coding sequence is TGTGCCAGCAGTGGTGGGGGAGGTAGCTACCAAGAGACCCAGTACTTC.

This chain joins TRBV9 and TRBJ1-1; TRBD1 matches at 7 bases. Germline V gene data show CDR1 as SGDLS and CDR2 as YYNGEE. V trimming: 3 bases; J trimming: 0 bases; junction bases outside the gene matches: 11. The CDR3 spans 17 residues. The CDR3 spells CASSASFLRGMNTEAFF. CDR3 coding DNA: TGTGCCAGCAGCGCCAGTTTTCTCAGGGGGATGAACACTGAAGCTTTCTTT.

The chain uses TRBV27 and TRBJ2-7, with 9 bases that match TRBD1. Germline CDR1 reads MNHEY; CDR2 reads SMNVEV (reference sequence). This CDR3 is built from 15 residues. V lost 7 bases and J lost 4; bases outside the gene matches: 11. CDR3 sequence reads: CASTPRGQGGYEQYF. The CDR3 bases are TGTGCCAGCACCCCGAGGGGACAGGGAGGGTACGAGCAGTACTTC.

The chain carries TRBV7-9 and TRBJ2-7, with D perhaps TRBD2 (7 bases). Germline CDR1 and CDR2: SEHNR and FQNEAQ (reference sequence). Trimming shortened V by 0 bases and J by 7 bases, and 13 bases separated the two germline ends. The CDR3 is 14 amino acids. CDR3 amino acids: CASSLARGGREQYF. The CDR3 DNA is TGTGCCAGCAGCTTAGCGAGGGGGGGCCGGGAGCAGTACTTC.

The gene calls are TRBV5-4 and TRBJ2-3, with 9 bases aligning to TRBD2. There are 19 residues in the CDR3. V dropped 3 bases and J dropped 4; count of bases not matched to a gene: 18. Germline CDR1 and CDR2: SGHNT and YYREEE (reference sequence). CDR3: CASSSPSGDGGGAADTQYF. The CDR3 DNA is TGTGCCAGCAGCTCGCCATCGGGGGATGGCGGGGGGGCGGCAGATACGCAGTATTTT.

CDR3 protein: CASSSAGAGQQYF. In nucleotides, the CDR3 is TGTGCCAGTAGTTCGGCGGGAGCCGGTCAGCAGTACTTC. V is TRBV19 and J is TRBJ2-7; TRBD2 matches at 7 bases. The CDR3 spans 13 residues. Germline trimming cut 5 bases from V and 8 bases from J; bases unmatched to any gene: 9. CDR1 is LNHDA and CDR2 is SQIVND in the germline V gene (reference sequence).